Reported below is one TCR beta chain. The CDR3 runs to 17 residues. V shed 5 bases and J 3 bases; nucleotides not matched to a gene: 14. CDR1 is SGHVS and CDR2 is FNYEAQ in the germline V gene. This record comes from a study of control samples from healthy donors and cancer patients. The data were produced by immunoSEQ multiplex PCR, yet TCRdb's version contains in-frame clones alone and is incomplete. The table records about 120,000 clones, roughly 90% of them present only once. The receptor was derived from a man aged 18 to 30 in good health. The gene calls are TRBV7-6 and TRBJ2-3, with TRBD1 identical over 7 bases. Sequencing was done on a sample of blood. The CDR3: CASSILPGQKLTDTQYF. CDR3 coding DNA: TGTGCCAGCAGCATCTTACCGGGACAGAAGTTGACAGATACGCAGTATTTT.